The 2 T cell receptor beta chains given below trace back to one sample, sequenced in a study of CD8 T cells in Susac syndrome. An amount of RNA that ranged from roughly 0.5 to 1 ug was reverse transcribed with random hexamers. TCRdb independently ran MiXCR on the immunoSEQ multiplex PCR reads; one entry per CDR3 protein. The table lists about 170,000 distinct CDR3 sequences, roughly 95% of them singletons. Material for sequencing was CD4+ T cells from PBMCs. All receptors come from a human donor with Susac syndrome.

The chain combines TRBV6-2 or TRBV6-3 with TRBJ2-7; perhaps TRBD1 as D (6 bases). V lost 5 bases, J lost 8 bases, and 10 bases lay in between. Per germline, CDR1 MNHEY and CDR2 SVGEGT. This CDR3 has 11 amino acids. CDR3 residues: CASSHTGKQYF. CDR3 DNA sequence: TGTGCCAGCAGTCACACAGGGAAGCAGTACTTC.

This chain joins TRBV7-8 and TRBJ2-3, with D possibly being TRBD1 (6 bases). Germline V gene lookup returns CDR1 SGHVS and CDR2 FQNEAQ. Trimming shortened V by 5 bases and J by 3 bases, and 21 bases separated the two germline ends. The length of the CDR3 is 17 residues. The chain's CDR3 is CASSPFNRVVRTDTQYF. In nucleotides, the CDR3 is TGTGCCAGCAGCCCATTTAACAGGGTCGTTCGGACAGATACGCAGTATTTT.